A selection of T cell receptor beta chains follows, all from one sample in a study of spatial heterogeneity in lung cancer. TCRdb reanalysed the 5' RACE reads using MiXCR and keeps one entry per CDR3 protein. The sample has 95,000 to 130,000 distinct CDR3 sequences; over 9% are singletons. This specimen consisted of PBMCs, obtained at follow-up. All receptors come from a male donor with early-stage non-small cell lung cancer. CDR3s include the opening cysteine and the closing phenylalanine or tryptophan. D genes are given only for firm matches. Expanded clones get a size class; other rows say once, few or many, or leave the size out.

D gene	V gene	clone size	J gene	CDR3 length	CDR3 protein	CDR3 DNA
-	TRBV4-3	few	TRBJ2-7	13	CASSQVGSYEQYF	TGCGCCAGCAGCCAAGTGGGGTCCTACGAGCAGTACTTC
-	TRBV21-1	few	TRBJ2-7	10	CASIVNEQYF	TGTGCCAGCATAGTTAACGAGCAGTACTTC
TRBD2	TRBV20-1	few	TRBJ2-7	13	CSARTSGGPSPYF	TGCAGTGCTAGGACTAGCGGGGGCCCATCGCCGTACTTC
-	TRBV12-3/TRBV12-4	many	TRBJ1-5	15	CASSLRGVSNQPQHF	TGTGCCAGCAGTTTACGGGGGGTTAGCAATCAGCCCCAGCATTTT
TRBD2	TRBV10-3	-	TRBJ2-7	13	CAISESLASGGSF	TGTGCCATCAGTGAGTCGCTGGCTAGCGGGGGTAGTTTC
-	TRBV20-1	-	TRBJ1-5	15	CSARDGRKRDQPQHF	TGCAGTGCTAGAGATGGACGAAAAAGGGATCAGCCCCAGCATTTT
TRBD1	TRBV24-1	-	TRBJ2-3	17	CATSALGQGGITDTQYF	TGTGCCACCAGTGCTCTCGGACAGGGAGGAATCACAGATACGCAGTATTTT
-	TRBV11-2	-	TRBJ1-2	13	CASSSYRENGYTF	TGTGCCAGCAGCTCCTATAGGGAGAATGGCTACACCTTC
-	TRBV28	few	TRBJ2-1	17	CASSLAGTSYSYNEQFF	TGTGCCAGCAGTTTAGCCGGGACCTCCTACTCCTACAATGAGCAGTTCTTC
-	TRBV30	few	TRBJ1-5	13	CAWSVKENQPQHF	TGTGCCTGGAGTGTTAAGGAAAATCAGCCCCAGCATTTT
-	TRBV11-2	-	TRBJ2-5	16	CASSLGTGRYQETQYF	TGTGCCAGCAGCTTAGGAACAGGACGCTACCAAGAGACCCAGTACTTC
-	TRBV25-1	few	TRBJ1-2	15	CASSPGSGVVYGYTF	TGTGCCAGCAGTCCTGGTTCAGGGGTAGTCTATGGCTACACCTTC
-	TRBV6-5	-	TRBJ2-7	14	CASSYLGGPYEQYF	TGTGCCAGCAGTTATCTCGGGGGGCCATACGAGCAGTACTTC
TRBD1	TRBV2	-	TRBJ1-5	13	CAITDRHNQPQHF	TGTGCCATCACGGACAGGCACAATCAGCCCCAGCATTTT
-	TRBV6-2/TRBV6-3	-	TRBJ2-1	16	CASSPHLGASYNEQFF	TGTGCCAGCAGTCCACACTTGGGGGCGTCCTACAATGAGCAGTTCTTC
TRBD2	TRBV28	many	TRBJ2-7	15	CASRVAGGSSHEQYF	TGTGCCAGCAGGGTAGCGGGGGGTTCTTCTCACGAGCAGTACTTC
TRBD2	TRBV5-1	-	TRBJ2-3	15	CASSRGGSFTDTQYF	TGCGCCAGCAGCCGGGGGGGCTCTTTCACAGATACGCAGTATTTT
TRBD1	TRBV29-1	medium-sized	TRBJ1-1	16	CSVDTLIQGRYTEAFF	TGCAGCGTTGATACCCTTATACAGGGGAGGTACACTGAAGCTTTCTTT
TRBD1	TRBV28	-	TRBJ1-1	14	CASSFTGAQTEAFF	TGTGCCAGCAGTTTTACAGGGGCCCAGACTGAAGCTTTCTTT
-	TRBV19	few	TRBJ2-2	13	CATSTGRTGELFF	TGTGCCACCTCTACAGGTCGCACCGGGGAGCTGTTTTTT
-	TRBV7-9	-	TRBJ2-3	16	CASSLPMTGSTDTQYF	TGTGCCAGCAGCTTACCCATGACGGGGAGCACAGATACGCAGTATTTT
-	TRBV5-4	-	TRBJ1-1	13	CASSLGGPTEAFF	TGTGCCAGCAGCTTAGGCGGGCCCACTGAAGCTTTCTTT
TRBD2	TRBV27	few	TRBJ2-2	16	CASTRLAVRNTGELFF	TGTGCCAGCACGAGACTAGCGGTCAGGAACACCGGGGAGCTGTTTTTT
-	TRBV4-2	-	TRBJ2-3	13	CASSPEVADTQYF	TGTGCCAGCAGCCCAGAAGTTGCAGATACGCAGTATTTT
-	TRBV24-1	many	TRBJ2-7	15	CATSDGPAGTYEQYF	TGTGCCACCAGTGATGGCCCGGCTGGGACCTACGAGCAGTACTTC
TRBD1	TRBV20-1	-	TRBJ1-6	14	CSAKGQGEYSPLHF	TGCAGTGCCAAGGGACAGGGGGAATACTCACCCCTCCACTTT
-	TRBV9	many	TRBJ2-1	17	CASSPRTDFPGAGEQFF	TGTGCCAGCAGCCCTCGGACGGACTTCCCGGGGGCCGGTGAGCAGTTCTTC
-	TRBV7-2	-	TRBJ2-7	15	CASSEGRDNSYEQYF	TGTGCCAGCAGCGAAGGTAGGGACAACTCCTACGAGCAGTACTTC
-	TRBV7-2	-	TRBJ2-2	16	CASSLASGERTGELFF	TGTGCCAGCAGCTTAGCCTCAGGGGAACGTACCGGGGAGCTGTTTTTT
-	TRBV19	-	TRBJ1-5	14	CASSIQGSNQPQHF	TGTGCCAGTAGTATACAGGGTAGCAATCAGCCCCAGCATTTT
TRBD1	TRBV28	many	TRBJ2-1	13	CASRLGQNNEQFF	TGTGCCAGCAGGCTGGGACAGAACAATGAGCAGTTCTTC
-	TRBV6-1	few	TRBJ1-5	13	CIASASFDQPQHF	TGCATAGCTTCAGCGTCGTTCGACCAGCCCCAGCATTTT
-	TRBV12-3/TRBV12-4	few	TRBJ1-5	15	CASSPPGGTSQPQHF	TGTGCCAGCAGTCCGCCGGGAGGGACAAGTCAGCCCCAGCATTTT
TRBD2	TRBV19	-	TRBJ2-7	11	CAAGTGGQQYF	TGTGCCGCCGGGACGGGAGGTCAGCAGTACTTC
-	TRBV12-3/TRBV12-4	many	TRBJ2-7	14	CASSLGGETGEQYF	TGTGCCAGCAGTTTAGGCGGGGAGACCGGAGAGCAGTACTTC
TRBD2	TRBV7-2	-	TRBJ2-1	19	CASSLEEAGGRSSYNEQFF	TGTGCCAGCAGCTTAGAAGAAGCGGGGGGCCGGAGCTCCTACAATGAGCAGTTCTTC
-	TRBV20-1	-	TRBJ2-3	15	CSARDTGAGTDTQYF	TGCAGTGCTAGAGATACGGGAGCGGGCACAGATACGCAGTATTTT
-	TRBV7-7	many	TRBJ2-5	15	CASSASGTAKETQYF	TGTGCTAGCAGCGCCTCCGGGACGGCTAAAGAGACCCAGTACTTC
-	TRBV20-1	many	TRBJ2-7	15	CSATSDRQVSYEQYF	TGCAGTGCCACCTCTGATCGACAGGTTTCCTACGAGCAGTACTTC
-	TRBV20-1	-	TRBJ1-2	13	CSARRLSGAGYTF	TGCAGTGCTAGGAGATTATCAGGGGCGGGCTACACCTTC
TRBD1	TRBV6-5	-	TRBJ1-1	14	CASNRQGLNTEAFF	TGTGCCAGCAACCGACAGGGGTTGAACACTGAAGCTTTCTTT